These T cell receptor beta chains were read from a single sample in a study of radiation and T cells in renal cell carcinoma. Here immunoSEQ multiplex PCR was the method, and the copy in TCRdb shows in-frame clones only, minus some. The data show roughly 150,000 clones, about 91% seen once. The starting material was blood, obtained from a patient whose treatment included radiotherapy and nephrectomy. Receptor source: a woman aged 50 to 65 with renal cell carcinoma. Each CDR3 is given without its conserved first and last residue. Fields, in order: D gene, V gene, clone size, J gene, CDR3 protein. The D gene is left open where the match is weak. Expanded clones are given a class, and other clones once, few, many or no size at all.

-	TRBV20-1	-	TRBJ1-3	SARGGNTIY
-	TRBV2	few	TRBJ1-1	ASNKAYTEAF
TRBD2	TRBV2	-	TRBJ2-5	ASRTSGGETQY
TRBD1	TRBV6-1	-	TRBJ1-5	ASSTSGGFQPQH
TRBD1	TRBV18	-	TRBJ2-7	ASSFGTGENEQY
-	TRBV19	-	TRBJ2-3	ASSIEGTTTDTQY
-	TRBV27	-	TRBJ1-2	ASSKGGVGYGYT
-	TRBV7-8	-	TRBJ1-5	ASSLAGGNQPQH
-	TRBV2	-	TRBJ2-1	ASSEALLKNEQF
-	TRBV7-9	-	TRBJ2-7	ASSLVSRGLYEQY
-	TRBV29-1	-	TRBJ2-1	SATTVYNEQF
TRBD1	TRBV6-1	-	TRBJ1-5	ASSERPGGSNQPQH
-	TRBV19	-	TRBJ2-5	ASSSWTEETQY
-	TRBV5-1	-	TRBJ1-1	ASSKATGFTEAF
-	TRBV7-9	-	TRBJ2-5	ASSFVREETQY
-	TRBV2	-	TRBJ1-2	ASSGLSIGGYT
-	TRBV11-3	-	TRBJ2-1	ASSLGRSSDEQF
TRBD2	TRBV7-2	-	TRBJ2-1	ASSLSGGAFDEQF
TRBD1	TRBV18	-	TRBJ1-6	ASSPVQGEPSSYNSPLH
TRBD2	TRBV11-2	few	TRBJ2-7	ASSLGGGRGDYEQY
-	TRBV5-5	-	TRBJ2-7	ASSSDSYEQY
-	TRBV19	once	TRBJ1-1	ASSISISRGVMNTEAF
-	TRBV9	-	TRBJ1-1	ASSAQMNTEAF
-	TRBV5-1	-	TRBJ1-3	ASSLVAGTGNTIY
TRBD2	TRBV6-6	-	TRBJ2-1	ASSYRTSGGGNEQF
TRBD1	TRBV29-1	-	TRBJ1-5	SVEDGQGDQPQH
TRBD2	TRBV19	-	TRBJ2-3	ASSSGGADTQY
TRBD1	TRBV6-6	-	TRBJ2-5	ASRPGQGPAGETQY
-	TRBV5-6	-	TRBJ1-3	ASSPDGLSTNTIY
TRBD1	TRBV15	-	TRBJ1-4	ATSSPTGSGFEKLF
-	TRBV29-1	-	TRBJ2-5	SVRQQETQY
-	TRBV7-9	-	TRBJ2-1	ASSLVTLYNEQF
-	TRBV19	-	TRBJ1-1	ASSITPMGTEAF
TRBD2	TRBV5-1	-	TRBJ2-2	ASSGGEGNTGELF
-	TRBV5-1	-	TRBJ2-1	ASSRTASVIYNEQF
-	TRBV7-2	-	TRBJ2-2	ASSLGGTGELF
-	TRBV6-6	-	TRBJ2-7	ASSYGGQSSYEQY
-	TRBV7-6	once	TRBJ1-2	ASSKGLQRDYGYT
-	TRBV11-2	-	TRBJ2-7	ASSSPRERLEQY
TRBD2	TRBV29-1	-	TRBJ2-5	SVKDPGGTQY
-	TRBV5-1	-	TRBJ2-2	ASSLSVTGELF
TRBD1	TRBV9	-	TRBJ1-5	ASSVSGTGYQPQH